The 24 T cell receptor beta chains listed next were all sequenced from one sample in a study of shared clonotypes between healthy human individuals. Naive CD8 cells were CD45RO-negative, positively selected for CCR7, excluding terminally differentiated effector memory CD45RA+ cells. Assay used: immunoSEQ multiplex PCR; TCRdb lists only in-frame clones, some missing. The sample holds hundreds of thousands of clones, 85% to 95% seen once. Sample: naive CD8+ T cells sorted from blood. These receptors were taken from a woman in her 30s in good health.

The V call is TRBV27, the J call TRBJ2-7, with TRBD2 matching over 9 bases. This CDR3 is built from 12 residues. Germline trimming cut 5 bases from V and 7 bases from J; bases unmatched to any gene: 3. Germline V gene data show CDR1 as MNHEY and CDR2 as SMNVEV (reference sequence). For the CDR3, the DNA is TGTGCCAGCAGTCCGCTAGCGGGGGAGCAGTACTTC. As protein: CASSPLAGEQYF.

J is TRBJ2-1 and V is TRBV19, with TRBD1 matching over 7 bases. This CDR3 contains 15 residues. The trim removed 1 base at V and 8 bases at J, leaving 8 bases unmatched. Germline CDR1 is LNHDA and CDR2 is SQIVND (reference sequence). Here the CDR3 reads CASSIGRGRRDEQFF. CDR3 sequence (DNA): TGTGCCAGTAGTATAGGAAGGGGGCGCAGGGATGAGCAGTTCTTC.

This sequence joins TRBV7-2 and TRBJ2-7; D may be TRBD2 (5 bases). In germline, CDR1 is SGHTA, CDR2 FQGNSA. CDR3 length: 16 amino acids. V lost 1 base and J lost 3, with 16 bases in between. The CDR3 region is CASSLEVGLVFYEQYF. For the CDR3, the DNA is TGTGCCAGCAGCTTAGAAGTAGGACTCGTTTTCTACGAGCAGTACTTC.

This clone has just one count. The chain is built from TRBV11-2 and TRBJ2-1; possibly TRBD1 or TRBD2 for D (5 bases each). With 2 bases removed from V and 9 bases from J, the gap between germline ends came to 14 bases. The CDR3 covers 14 residues. From germline, CDR1 is SGHAT and CDR2 FQNNGV. Here the CDR3 reads CASSLIGTPGEQFF. For the CDR3, the DNA is TGTGCCAGCAGCTTAATTGGGACCCCGGGTGAGCAGTTCTTC.

In regard to this clone: Other DNA sequences in this sample translate to the same CDR3. This chain joins TRBV11-2 and TRBJ2-1; D gene unclear. The CDR3 loop spans 11 amino acids. V was shortened by 2 bases and J by 6 bases, with 2 bases between the two germline ends. Germline CDR1 and CDR2: SGHAT and FQNNGV. For the CDR3, the DNA is TGTGCCAGCAGCTTATCCAATGAGCAGTTCTTC. Translation gives CASSLSNEQFF.

V is TRBV7-9 and J is TRBJ2-3; no definite D call. CDR1 and CDR2 (germline): SEHNR, FQNEAQ (reference sequence). V gave up 7 bases and J gave up 1 base, with 24 bases separating them. The CDR3 is 18 residues long. In DNA, the CDR3 is TGTGCCAGCACCTCCCGCCCCTCTCTAGACCGGGGCACAGATACGCAGTATTTT. This sequence encodes CASTSRPSLDRGTDTQYF. The whole variable domain, remainder taken from reference TRBV7-9 and TRBJ2-3, is DTGVSQNPRHKITKRGQNVTFRCDPISEHNRLYWYRQTLGQGPEFLTYFQNEAQLEKSRLLSDRFSAERPKGSFSTLEIQRTEQGDSAMYLCASTSRPSLDRGTDTQYFGPGTRLTVL.

This clone occurred once. The chain couples TRBV7-9 to TRBJ1-1; D remains ambiguous. The CDR3 has 15 residues. The germline V gene encodes CDR1 SEHNR and CDR2 FQNEAQ (reference sequence). V was shortened by 5 bases and J by 5 bases, with 18 bases between the two germline ends. CDR3 protein: CASSARTHFKTEAFF. DNA for the CDR3: TGTGCCAGCAGCGCCCGAACCCACTTCAAGACTGAAGCTTTCTTT.

The CDR3 nucleotides are TGCGCCAGCAGCCAAGTTTCGACTAGCGGCTACGAGCAGTACTTC. Residues: CASSQVSTSGYEQYF. The chain joins TRBV4-1 to TRBJ2-7, with 9 bases fitting TRBD2. V was pared by 1 base and J by 3 bases, with 4 bases of the junction left unmatched. Germline-derived CDR1 and CDR2 are MGHRA and YSYEKL. The CDR3 contains 15 residues.

The CDR3 coding sequence is TGTGCCAGCAGAGAGTCAGGCACTGAAGCTTTCTTT. Amino acids: CASRESGTEAFF. The rearrangement links TRBV6-1 to TRBJ1-1; D remains ambiguous. Germline V gene data show CDR1 as MNHNS and CDR2 as SASEGT. The V end lost 6 bases, the J end lost 4 bases, and 9 bases lay between the germline ends. The length of the CDR3 is 12 residues.

The V and J genes are TRBV2 and TRBJ2-7; D ambiguous. The CDR3 sequence is 14 residues long. The V gene's germline CDR1 is SNHLY and CDR2 FYNNEI. The V gene lost 5 bases and the J gene lost 5 bases, with 16 bases spanning the gap. CDR3 sequence reads: CASSYSESFNEQYF. The CDR3 DNA reads TGTGCCAGCAGTTACTCCGAAAGTTTTAACGAGCAGTACTTC.

This clone is a singleton in its sample. Compared with germline, one end of the junction differs, possibly owing to a read error. CDR3 nucleotide sequence: TGTGCCAGCAGTCTATCACAGGGGGAGAAAGACTATGGCTACACCTTC. It yields the protein CASSLSQGEKDYGYTF. The V and J genes are TRBV27 and TRBJ1-2; 8 bases align to TRBD1. Germline V gene lookup returns CDR1 MNHEY and CDR2 SMNVEV (reference sequence). The CDR3 has 16 residues.

This clone was picked up one time. The chain employs TRBV13 and TRBJ2-7; D unclear. From germline, CDR1 is PRHDT and CDR2 FYEKMQ (reference sequence). The CDR3 runs to 14 residues. Between the trimmed V and J ends, which lost 2 bases and 2 bases, there was a span of 10 bases. The CDR3 region has the DNA TGTGCCAGCAGCTTACGGCTAATTCCCTACGAGCAGTACTTC. Protein: CASSLRLIPYEQYF.

This clone showed up just once. This rearrangement joins TRBV19 to TRBJ2-2; 10 positions agree with TRBD2. The CDR3 extends over 17 amino acids. Trimming removed 6 bases from V and 0 bases from J; junction bases left unmatched: 7. CDR1 is LNHDA and CDR2 is SQIVND in the germline V gene (reference sequence). This CDR3 reads CASRTTSGASNTGELFF. The CDR3 DNA is TGTGCCAGTAGAACTACTAGCGGGGCTTCGAACACCGGGGAGCTGTTTTTT.

The V call is TRBV6-5, the J call TRBJ1-1; TRBD1 might be the D (5 bases). Germline lookup yields CDR1 MNHEY and CDR2 SVGAGI. V was trimmed by 6 bases and J by 0 bases, leaving 14 bases between them. The CDR3 totals 15 residues. The CDR3 sequence is CASSLRGGVNTEAFF. DNA for the CDR3: TGTGCCAGCAGCTTACGGGGGGGTGTGAACACTGAAGCTTTCTTT.

This sequence joins TRBV27 and TRBJ2-5; TRBD2 matches 11 bases. V was clipped by 6 bases and J by 4 bases; unmatched bases: 19. The CDR3 consists of 19 residues. Germline CDR1 and CDR2: MNHEY and SMNVEV (reference sequence). CDR3 in DNA: TGTGCCAGCAGCCACCCACCCCTAACTAGCGGGAGTAGGCTAGAGACCCAGTACTTC. It is translated as CASSHPPLTSGSRLETQYF.

The CDR3 loop reads CASSPRWGQETQYF. The CDR3 region has the DNA TGTGCCAGCAGCCCCCGTTGGGGGCAAGAGACCCAGTACTTC. The chain employs TRBV27 and TRBJ2-5; D could derive from TRBD1 or TRBD2 (5 bases each). This CDR3 has 14 residues. V lost 6 bases to trimming and J lost 2 bases, with 13 bases between them. The germline V gene encodes CDR1 MNHEY and CDR2 SMNVEV (reference sequence).

This chain links TRBV2 with TRBJ2-5, with 14 bases aligning to TRBD2. Germline assignment: CDR1 SNHLY and CDR2 FYNNEI. The CDR3 runs to 16 residues. Trimming took 5 bases from V and 9 from J; bases not matched to a gene: 11. The CDR3 here is CASSRGLAGARRSQYF. In DNA, the CDR3 is TGTGCCAGCAGTCGGGGACTAGCGGGGGCTAGGCGGTCCCAGTACTTC.

This rearrangement joins TRBV7-9 to TRBJ1-5; D unresolved. Trimming removed 4 bases at V and 0 bases at J, with 10 bases between. The CDR3 loop spans 15 amino acids. The germline V gene encodes CDR1 SEHNR and CDR2 FQNEAQ (reference sequence). The DNA of the CDR3 is TGTGCCAGCAGCTCCGGACTTTTTAGCAATCAGCCCCAGCATTTT. This sequence encodes CASSSGLFSNQPQHF.

The chain is built from TRBV28 and TRBJ2-2; D unresolved. V gave up 7 bases and J gave up 1 base, with 10 bases separating them. The CDR3 runs 14 residues. Germline lookup yields CDR1 MDHEN and CDR2 SYDVKM. Written as DNA, the CDR3 is TGTGCCAGCACCCCACGTTTGAACACCGGGGAGCTGTTTTTT. Translated, it gives CASTPRLNTGELFF.

The V and J genes are TRBV10-3 and TRBJ1-6; D unclear. Germline V gene lookup returns CDR1 ENHRY and CDR2 SYGVKD. The CDR3 has 16 amino acids. Trimming removed 0 bases at V and 7 bases at J, with 13 bases between. The CDR3 nucleotides read TGTGCCATCAGTGAGTCATCACGGTCGCAGAATTCACCCCTCCACTTT. This gives the protein CAISESSRSQNSPLHF.

The chain carries TRBV4-2 and TRBJ1-2; 9 nucleotides match TRBD1. With 5 bases clipped from V and 4 bases from J, the junction kept 5 bases outside the gene matches. The CDR3 has 14 amino acids. Germline CDR1 and CDR2: LGHNA and YNFKEQ. The CDR3 loop reads CASSAQGASYGYTF. The CDR3 bases are TGTGCCAGCAGCGCACAGGGGGCCAGCTATGGCTACACCTTC.

In DNA form, the CDR3 reads TGTGCCAGCAGTTACACTCCCCCTAACAGATACAATGAGCAGTTCTTC. Translated: CASSYTPPNRYNEQFF. This chain links TRBV6-5 with TRBJ2-1; D gene uncertain. Germline lookup yields CDR1 MNHEY and CDR2 SVGAGI. V was shortened by 2 bases and J by 4 bases, with 15 bases between the two germline ends. CDR3 length equals 16 residues.

Only one count was recorded for this clone. Additional DNA sequences in this sample encode the identical CDR3. The chain links TRBV27 to TRBJ2-7; either TRBD1 or TRBD2 may fit D (5 bases each). This CDR3 is 13 amino acids long. The ends were cut back, 0 bases at V and 3 bases at J, with 6 bases in the middle. Germline V CDR1 and CDR2: MNHEY, SMNVEV (reference sequence). DNA for the CDR3: TGTGCCAGCAGTTTATCTGGGGGCTACGAGCAGTACTTC. Protein product: CASSLSGGYEQYF.

The chain employs TRBV9 and TRBJ1-2; maybe TRBD1 (5 bases). Germline CDR1 is SGDLS and CDR2 is YYNGEE. The CDR3 has 13 residues. Trimming stripped 4 bases from V and 8 bases from J, with 15 bases between. The CDR3 nucleotides are TGTGCCAGCAGCTCCGGGACCCCGGTAGGCTACACCTTC. Encoded protein: CASSSGTPVGYTF.